The clone carrying this T cell receptor (beta chain) was picked up one time. Its antigen is unidentified. This sample is drawn from a study of T cell responses to AZD1222 COVID-19 vaccine. Overall study: Doses given second, at about 4 or about 12 weeks, were pooled. General study results and limits: White British people made up most donors, females outnumbered males, and clonal diversity was possibly underestimated. In the spike-specific TCR repertoire, nearly half reportedly target unmutated variant regions. Spike-specific TCR depth and breadth grew after two AZD1222 doses.

The CDR3 extends over 14 amino acids. The germline V gene has CDR1 SGHDT and CDR2 YYEEEE. With 0 bases removed from V and 3 bases from J, the gap between germline ends came to 10 bases. Libraries were prepared by immunoSEQ multiplex PCR; TCRdb keeps only in-frame clonotypes and omits some of them. The sample has 95,000 to 100,000 clones; 90% are singletons. The sequence was obtained from an adult in good health. This chain joins TRBV5-6 and TRBJ2-7; D gene unclear. Sequenced here: peripheral blood, sampled on day 0 of AZD1222 vaccination. The CDR3, as DNA: TGTGCCAGCAGCTTGGCCGGTGGTCACTACGAGCAGTACTTC. Its translation is CASSLAGGHYEQYF.